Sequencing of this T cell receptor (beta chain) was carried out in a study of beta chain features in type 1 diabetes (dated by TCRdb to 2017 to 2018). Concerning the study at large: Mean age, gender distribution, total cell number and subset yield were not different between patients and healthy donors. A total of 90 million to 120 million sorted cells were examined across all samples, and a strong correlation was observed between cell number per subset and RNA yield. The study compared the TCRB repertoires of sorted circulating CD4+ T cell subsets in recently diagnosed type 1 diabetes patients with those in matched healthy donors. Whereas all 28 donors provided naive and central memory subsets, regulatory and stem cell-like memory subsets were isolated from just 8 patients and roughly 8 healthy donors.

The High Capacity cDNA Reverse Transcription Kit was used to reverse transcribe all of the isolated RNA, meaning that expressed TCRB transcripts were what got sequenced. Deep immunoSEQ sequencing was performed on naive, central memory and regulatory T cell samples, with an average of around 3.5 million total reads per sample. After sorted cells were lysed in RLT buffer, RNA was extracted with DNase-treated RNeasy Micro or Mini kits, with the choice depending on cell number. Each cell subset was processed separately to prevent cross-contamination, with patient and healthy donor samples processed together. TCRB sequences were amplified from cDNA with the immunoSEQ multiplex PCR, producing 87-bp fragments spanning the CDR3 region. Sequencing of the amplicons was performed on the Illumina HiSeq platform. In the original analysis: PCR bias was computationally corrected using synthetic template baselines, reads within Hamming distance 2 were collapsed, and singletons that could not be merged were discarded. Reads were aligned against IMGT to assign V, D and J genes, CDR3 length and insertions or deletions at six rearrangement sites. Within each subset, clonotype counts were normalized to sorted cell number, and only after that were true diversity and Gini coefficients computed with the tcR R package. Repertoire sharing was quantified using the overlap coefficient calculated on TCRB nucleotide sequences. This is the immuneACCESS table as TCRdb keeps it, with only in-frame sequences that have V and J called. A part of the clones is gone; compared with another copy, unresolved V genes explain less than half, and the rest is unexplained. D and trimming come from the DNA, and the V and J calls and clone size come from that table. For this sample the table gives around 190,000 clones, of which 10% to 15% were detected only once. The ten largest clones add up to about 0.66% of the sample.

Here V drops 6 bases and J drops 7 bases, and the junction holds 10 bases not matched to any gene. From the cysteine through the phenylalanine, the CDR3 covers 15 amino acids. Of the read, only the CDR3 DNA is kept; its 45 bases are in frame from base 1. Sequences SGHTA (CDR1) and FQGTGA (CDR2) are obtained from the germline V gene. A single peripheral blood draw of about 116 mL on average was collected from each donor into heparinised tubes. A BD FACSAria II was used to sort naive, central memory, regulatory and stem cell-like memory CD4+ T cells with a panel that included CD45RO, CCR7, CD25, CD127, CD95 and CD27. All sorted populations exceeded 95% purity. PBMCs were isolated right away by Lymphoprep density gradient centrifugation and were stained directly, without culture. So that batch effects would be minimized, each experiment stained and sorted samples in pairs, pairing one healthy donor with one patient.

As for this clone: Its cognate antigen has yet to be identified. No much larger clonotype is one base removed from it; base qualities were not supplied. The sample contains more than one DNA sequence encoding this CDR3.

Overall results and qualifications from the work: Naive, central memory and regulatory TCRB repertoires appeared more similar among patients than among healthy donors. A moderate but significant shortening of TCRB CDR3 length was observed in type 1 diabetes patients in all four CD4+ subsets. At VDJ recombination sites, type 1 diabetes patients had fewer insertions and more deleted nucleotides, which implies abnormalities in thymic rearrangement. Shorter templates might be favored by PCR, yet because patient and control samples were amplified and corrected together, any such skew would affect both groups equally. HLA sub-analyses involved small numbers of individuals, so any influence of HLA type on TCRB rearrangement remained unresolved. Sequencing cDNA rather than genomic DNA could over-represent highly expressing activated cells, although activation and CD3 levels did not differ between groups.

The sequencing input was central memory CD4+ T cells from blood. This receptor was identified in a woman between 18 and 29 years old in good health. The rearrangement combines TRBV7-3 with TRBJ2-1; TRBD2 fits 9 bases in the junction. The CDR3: CASSRNSGSDNEQFF. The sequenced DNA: TGTGCCAGCAGTCGAAATAGCGGGAGTGATAATGAGCAGTTCTTC.